Following are 8 T cell receptor beta chains from one sample sequenced in a study of T cell repertoires in cytomegalovirus infection. The antigens of these receptors remain unknown. One entry per CDR3 protein results from TCRdb running MiXCR on the reads. The sample contains 380,000 or so distinct CDR3 sequences, approximately 35% of which appear only once. Here the sequenced sample was cultured PBMCs, taken from culture after CMV antigen stimulation. All receptors derive from a human donor in good health (CMV status not recorded). Some clones in this sample may be carry-over from other donors' samples.

V and J are TRBV20-1 and TRBJ2-5, with 9 bases aligning to TRBD2. After removal of 4 bases from V and 3 bases from J, the junction contained 6 bases not matched to a gene. The CDR3 loop spans 14 amino acids. Looked up from germline, CDR1 is DFQATT and CDR2 is SNEGSKA (reference sequence). The CDR3 DNA sequence: TGCAGTGCTATCCCGCCTAGCGGGAAAGAGACCCAGTACTTC. It specifies CSAIPPSGKETQYF.

This clonotype was seen ten or more times. This sequence joins TRBV7-2 and TRBJ1-1; 9 positions match TRBD1. Germline CDR1 reads SGHTA; CDR2 reads FQGNSA. V dropped 5 bases and J dropped 1; count of bases not matched to a gene: 20. The CDR3 runs to 20 residues. CDR3 DNA: TGTGCCAGCAGCGTAGACCACCGGGACAGGGCCACTGGACGGAACACTGAAGCTTTCTTT. Amino acids: CASSVDHRDRATGRNTEAFF.

The chain carries TRBV7-9 and TRBJ2-1; D remains ambiguous. This CDR3 is built from 14 residues. Between the trimmed V and J ends, which lost 5 bases and 13 bases, there was a span of 21 bases. Per germline, CDR1 SEHNR and CDR2 FQNEAQ (reference sequence). In nucleotides, the CDR3 is TGTGCCAGCAGCAATGTCTTGCGAGATGTGGATCAGTTCTTC. It specifies CASSNVLRDVDQFF.

This clonotype has only a few counts. The chain has TRBV11-3 and TRBJ2-6, with 10 nucleotides matching TRBD1. The V gene end was trimmed by 1 base and the J gene end by 2 bases; junction bases not matched to a gene: 8. Per germline, CDR1 SGHNT and CDR2 YENEEA. The length of the CDR3 is 19 residues. The CDR3 nucleotides are TGTGCCAGCAGCTTAGCTCCGGGACAGGGGCTGCCTGGGGCCAACGTCCTGACTTTC. Its protein is CASSLAPGQGLPGANVLTF. The whole variable domain, remainder taken from reference TRBV11-3 and TRBJ2-6, is EAGVVQSPRYKIIEKKQPVAFWCNPISGHNTLYWYLQNLGQGPELLIRYENEEAVDDSQLPKDRFSAERLKGVDSTLKIQPAELGDSAVYLCASSLAPGQGLPGANVLTFGAGSRLTVL.

The chain couples TRBV19 to TRBJ2-1, with 7 nucleotides matching TRBD2. With V trimmed by 2 bases and J by 8 bases, 15 bases remained unmatched. Germline V CDR1 and CDR2: LNHDA, SQIVND (reference sequence). The CDR3 loop spans 17 amino acids. The CDR3 sequence: CASSITLAADKGDEQFF. For the CDR3, the DNA is TGTGCCAGTAGTATAACCCTAGCGGCCGACAAAGGGGATGAGCAGTTCTTC.

V and J are TRBV20-1 and TRBJ1-5, with 9 bases matching TRBD1. CDR1 and CDR2 from the germline V gene are DFQATT and SNEGSKA (reference sequence). V gave up 0 bases and J gave up 4 bases; unmatched junction bases: 7. The CDR3 runs 16 residues. In DNA, the CDR3 is TGCAGTGCTAGAGATTATGACAGGGGGATAAATCAGCCCCAGCATTTT. It is translated as CSARDYDRGINQPQHF.

The chain is built from TRBV5-1 and TRBJ1-1; D perhaps matches TRBD1 (5 bases). Per germline, CDR1 SGHRS and CDR2 YFSETQ. The CDR3 is 13 residues long. Trimming left V 1 base short and J 8 bases short, with 12 bases between. CDR3 residues: CASSLRQSGEAFF. The DNA of the CDR3 is TGCGCCAGCAGCTTGCGACAGAGTGGCGAAGCTTTCTTT.

The CDR3 region has the DNA TGTGCCAGCAGTTCAAGACAGGGTCCCTACGAGCAGTACTTC. It is translated as CASSSRQGPYEQYF. The chain carries TRBV7-2 and TRBJ2-7, with 7 bases matching TRBD1. The CDR3 covers 14 residues. Unmatched junction bases numbered 7, after V lost 6 bases and J lost 2 bases. The germline CDR1 and CDR2 sequences are SGHTA and FQGNSA.